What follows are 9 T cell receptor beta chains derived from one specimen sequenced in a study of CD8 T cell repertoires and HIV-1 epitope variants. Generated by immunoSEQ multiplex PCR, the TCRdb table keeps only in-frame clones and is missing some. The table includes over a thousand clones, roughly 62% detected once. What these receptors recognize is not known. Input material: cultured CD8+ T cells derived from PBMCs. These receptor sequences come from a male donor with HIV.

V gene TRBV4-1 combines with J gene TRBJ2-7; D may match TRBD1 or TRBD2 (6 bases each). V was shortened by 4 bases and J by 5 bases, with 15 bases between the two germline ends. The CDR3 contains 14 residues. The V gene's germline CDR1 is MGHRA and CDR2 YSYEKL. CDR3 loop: CASSRGGLADEQYF. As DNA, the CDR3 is TGCGCCAGCAGCCGAGGGGGGCTAGCTGACGAGCAGTACTTC.

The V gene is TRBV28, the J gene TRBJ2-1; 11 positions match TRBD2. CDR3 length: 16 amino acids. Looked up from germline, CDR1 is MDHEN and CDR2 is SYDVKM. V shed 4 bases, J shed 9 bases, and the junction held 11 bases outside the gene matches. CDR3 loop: CASSSLAGGQSSEQFF. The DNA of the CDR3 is TGTGCCAGCAGTTCCTTAGCGGGGGGGCAATCAAGTGAGCAGTTCTTC.

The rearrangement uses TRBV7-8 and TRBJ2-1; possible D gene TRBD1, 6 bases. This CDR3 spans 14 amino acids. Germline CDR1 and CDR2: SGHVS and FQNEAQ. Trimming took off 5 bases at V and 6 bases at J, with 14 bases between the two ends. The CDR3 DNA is TGTGCCAGCAGCCGGTGGGACACCCCCAATGAGCAGTTCTTC. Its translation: CASSRWDTPNEQFF.

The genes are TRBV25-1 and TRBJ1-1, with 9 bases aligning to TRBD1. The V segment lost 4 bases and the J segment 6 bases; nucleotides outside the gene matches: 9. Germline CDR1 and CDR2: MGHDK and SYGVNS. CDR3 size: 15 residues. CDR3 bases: TGTGCCAGCAGTGCCTTGGGACAGGGCACCCCTGAAGCTTTCTTT. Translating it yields CASSALGQGTPEAFF.

Here the CDR3 reads CASSYSGTSGQETQYF. The CDR3 nucleotides read TGTGCCAGCAGTTACTCCGGGACTAGCGGCCAAGAGACCCAGTACTTC. The chain employs TRBV6-5 and TRBJ2-5, with 11 bases aligning to TRBD2. V lost 0 bases and J lost 1; bases outside the gene matches: 1. CDR1 and CDR2 from the germline V gene are MNHEY and SVGAGI. The CDR3 is 16 residues long.

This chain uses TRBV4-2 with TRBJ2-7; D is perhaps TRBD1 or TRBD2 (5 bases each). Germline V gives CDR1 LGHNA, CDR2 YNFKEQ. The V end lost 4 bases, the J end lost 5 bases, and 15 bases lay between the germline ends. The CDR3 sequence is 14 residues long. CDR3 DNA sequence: TGTGCCAGCAGCCCTACAGGCGGGCGGGACGAGCAGTACTTC. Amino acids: CASSPTGGRDEQYF.

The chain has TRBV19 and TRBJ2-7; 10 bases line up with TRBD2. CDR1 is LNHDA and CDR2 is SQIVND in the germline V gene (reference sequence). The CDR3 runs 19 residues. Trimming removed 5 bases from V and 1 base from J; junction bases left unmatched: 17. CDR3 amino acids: CASSPPSGGHLFNSYEQYF. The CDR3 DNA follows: TGTGCCAGTAGTCCTCCTAGCGGGGGCCATCTCTTTAATTCCTACGAGCAGTACTTC.

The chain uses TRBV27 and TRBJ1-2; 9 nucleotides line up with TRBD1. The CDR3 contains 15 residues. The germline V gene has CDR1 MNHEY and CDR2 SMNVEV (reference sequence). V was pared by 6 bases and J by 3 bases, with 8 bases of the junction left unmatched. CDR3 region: CASRSGQGRDYGYTF. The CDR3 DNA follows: TGTGCCAGCAGGAGTGGACAGGGGCGTGACTATGGCTACACCTTC.

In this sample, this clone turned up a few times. The CDR3, as DNA: TGTGCCACCAGCAGAGTTAGGGGGCCCTACGAGCAGTACTTC. It specifies CATSRVRGPYEQYF. The chain recombines TRBV15 with TRBJ2-7, with 7 bases matching TRBD1. CDR1 and CDR2 (germline): LNHNV, YYDKDF (reference sequence). The CDR3 contains 14 residues. Trimming cost V 1 base and J 2 bases; bases outside gene matches: 2. Complete variable domain (other parts from reference TRBV15 and TRBJ2-7): DAMVIQNPRYQVTQFGKPVTLSCSQTLNHNVMYWYQQKSSQAPKLLFHYYDKDFNNEADTPDNFQSRRPNTSFCFLDIRSPGLGDTAMYLCATSRVRGPYEQYFGPGTRLTVT.